This record covers a single T cell receptor (beta chain). Looked up from germline, CDR1 is ENHRY and CDR2 is SYGVKD. V gave up 7 bases and J gave up 3 bases, with 33 bases separating them. The CDR3 extends over 21 amino acids. Generated by immunoSEQ multiplex PCR, the TCRdb table keeps only in-frame clones and is missing some. Of around 1.6 million clones detected, 95% to 99% appear once; the ten largest clones hold approximately 0.45%. The data originate from a study of shared clonotypes between healthy human individuals. Sequencing was performed on naive CD4+ T cells sorted from blood. The subset here: CD45RA+ positively selected. The J gene is TRBJ2-2, the V gene TRBV10-3, with D possibly called TRBD1 or TRBD2 (6 bases each). This receptor was obtained from a man between 25 and 39 years old in good health. This CDR3 reads CAITGPKLQGQKWEDTGELFF. The CDR3 coding sequence is TGTGCCATCACCGGACCAAAGCTTCAGGGGCAGAAATGGGAGGACACCGGGGAGCTGTTTTTT.